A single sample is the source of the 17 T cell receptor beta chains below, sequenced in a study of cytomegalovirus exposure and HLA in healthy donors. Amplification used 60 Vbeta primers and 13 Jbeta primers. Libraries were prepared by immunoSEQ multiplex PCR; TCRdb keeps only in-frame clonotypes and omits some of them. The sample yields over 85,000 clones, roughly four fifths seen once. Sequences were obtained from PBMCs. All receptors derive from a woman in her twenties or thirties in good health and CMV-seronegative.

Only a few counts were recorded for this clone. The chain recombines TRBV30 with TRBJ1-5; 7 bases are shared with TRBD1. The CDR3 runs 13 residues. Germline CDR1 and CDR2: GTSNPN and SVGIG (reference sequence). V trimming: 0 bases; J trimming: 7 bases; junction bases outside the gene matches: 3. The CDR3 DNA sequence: TGTGCCTGGAGTGTGGGGGGACAGCAGCCCCAGCATTTT. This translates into CAWSVGGQQPQHF.

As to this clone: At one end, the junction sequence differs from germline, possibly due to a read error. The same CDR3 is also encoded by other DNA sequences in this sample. This CDR3 is CASSSPGQGNSPLHF. CDR3 nucleotides: TGCGCCAGCAGTTCGCCGGGACAGGGTAATTCACCCCTCCACTTT. The chain combines TRBV5-4 with TRBJ1-6; 9 bases are shared with TRBD1. Per germline, CDR1 SGHNT and CDR2 YYREEE (reference sequence). The CDR3 runs 15 residues.

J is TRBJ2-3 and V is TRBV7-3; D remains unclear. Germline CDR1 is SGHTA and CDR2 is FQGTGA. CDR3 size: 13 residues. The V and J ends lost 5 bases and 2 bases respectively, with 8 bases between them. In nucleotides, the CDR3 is TGTGCCAGCAGCCTTCGTATCACAGATACGCAGTATTTT. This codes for CASSLRITDTQYF.

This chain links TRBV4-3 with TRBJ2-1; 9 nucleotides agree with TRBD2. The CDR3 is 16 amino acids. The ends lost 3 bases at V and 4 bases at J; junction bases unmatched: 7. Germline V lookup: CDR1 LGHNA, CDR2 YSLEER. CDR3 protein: CASSQGSSGAYNEQFF. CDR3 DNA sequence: TGCGCCAGCAGCCAGGGATCTAGCGGGGCTTACAATGAGCAGTTCTTC.

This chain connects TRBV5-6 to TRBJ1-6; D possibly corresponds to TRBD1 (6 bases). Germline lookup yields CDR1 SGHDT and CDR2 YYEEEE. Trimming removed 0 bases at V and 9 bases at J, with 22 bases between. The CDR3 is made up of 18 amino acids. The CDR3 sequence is CASSLERGDNEGPSPLHF. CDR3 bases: TGTGCCAGCAGCTTGGAGCGTGGGGACAACGAGGGACCTTCACCCCTCCACTTT.

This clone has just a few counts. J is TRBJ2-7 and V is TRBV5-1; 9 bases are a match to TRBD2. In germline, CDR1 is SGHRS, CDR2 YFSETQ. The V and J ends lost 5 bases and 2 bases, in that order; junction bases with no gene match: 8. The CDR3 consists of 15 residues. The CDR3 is CASRGGTSLTYEQYF. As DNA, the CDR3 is TGCGCCAGCAGGGGAGGGACTAGCCTAACCTACGAGCAGTACTTC.

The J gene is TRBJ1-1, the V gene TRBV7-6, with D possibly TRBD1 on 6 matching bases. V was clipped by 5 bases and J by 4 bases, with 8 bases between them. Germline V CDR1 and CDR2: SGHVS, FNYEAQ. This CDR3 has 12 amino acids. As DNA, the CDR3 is TGTGCCAGCAGCGCCAGGGGCACTGAAGCTTTCTTT. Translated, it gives CASSARGTEAFF.

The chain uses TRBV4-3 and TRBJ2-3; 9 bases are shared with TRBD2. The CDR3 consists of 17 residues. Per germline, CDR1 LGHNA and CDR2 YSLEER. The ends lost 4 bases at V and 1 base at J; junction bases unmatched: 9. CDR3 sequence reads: CASSLEPAGGGTDTQYF. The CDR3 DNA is TGCGCCAGCAGCCTCGAACCAGCGGGAGGCGGCACAGATACGCAGTATTTT.

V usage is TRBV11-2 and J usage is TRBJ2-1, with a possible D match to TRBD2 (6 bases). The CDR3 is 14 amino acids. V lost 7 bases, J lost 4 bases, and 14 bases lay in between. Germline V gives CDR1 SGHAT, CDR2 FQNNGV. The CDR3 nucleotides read TGTGCCAGCACCCTAGGAGGGAGGTACAATGAGCAGTTCTTC. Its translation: CASTLGGRYNEQFF.

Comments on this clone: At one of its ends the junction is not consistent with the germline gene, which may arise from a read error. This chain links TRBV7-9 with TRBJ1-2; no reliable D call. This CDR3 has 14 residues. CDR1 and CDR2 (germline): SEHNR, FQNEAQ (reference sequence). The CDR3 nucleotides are TGTGCCAACAGCGGCGCTTGGGAGGGCTATGGCTACACCTTC. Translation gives CANSGAWEGYGYTF.

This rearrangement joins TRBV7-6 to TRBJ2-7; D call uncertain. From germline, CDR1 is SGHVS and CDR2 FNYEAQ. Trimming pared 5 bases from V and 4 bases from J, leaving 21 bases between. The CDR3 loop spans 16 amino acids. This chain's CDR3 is CASSQFDRVLGYEQYF. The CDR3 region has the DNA TGTGCCAGCAGCCAATTTGACCGGGTCCTTGGGTACGAGCAGTACTTC.

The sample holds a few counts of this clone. The CDR3 is CASSLGRGRSQPQHF. CDR3 in DNA: TGTGCCAGCAGCTTAGGCAGGGGGCGAAGCCAGCCCCAGCATTTT. This rearrangement joins TRBV7-2 to TRBJ1-5; 8 bases agree with TRBD1. After removal of 1 base from V and 7 bases from J, the junction contained 6 bases not matched to a gene. The CDR3 has 15 amino acids. CDR1 SGHTA and CDR2 FQGNSA come from the germline V gene.

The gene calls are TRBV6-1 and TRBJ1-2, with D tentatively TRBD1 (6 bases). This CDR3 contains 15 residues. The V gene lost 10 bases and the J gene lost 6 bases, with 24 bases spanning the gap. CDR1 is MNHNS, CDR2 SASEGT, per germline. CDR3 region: CATRETGRDLDGYTF. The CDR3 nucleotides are TGTGCCACTAGAGAGACAGGTAGAGATCTCGATGGCTACACCTTC.

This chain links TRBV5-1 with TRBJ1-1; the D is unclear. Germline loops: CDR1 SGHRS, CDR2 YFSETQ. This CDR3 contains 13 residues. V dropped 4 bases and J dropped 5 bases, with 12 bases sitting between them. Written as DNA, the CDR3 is TGCGCCAGCAGCCCTTCGGGTGGGACTGAAGCTTTCTTT. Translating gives CASSPSGGTEAFF.

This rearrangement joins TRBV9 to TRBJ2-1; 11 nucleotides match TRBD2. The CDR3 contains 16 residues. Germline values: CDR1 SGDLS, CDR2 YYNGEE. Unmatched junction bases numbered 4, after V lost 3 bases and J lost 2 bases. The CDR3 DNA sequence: TGTGCCAGCAGCGACCAACTAGCGGGAGCCTACAATGAGCAGTTCTTC. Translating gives CASSDQLAGAYNEQFF.

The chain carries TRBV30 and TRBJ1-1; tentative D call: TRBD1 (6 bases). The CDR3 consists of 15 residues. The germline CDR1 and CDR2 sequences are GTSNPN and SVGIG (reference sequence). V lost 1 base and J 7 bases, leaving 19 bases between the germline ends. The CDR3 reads CAWSEPTTGHIEAFF. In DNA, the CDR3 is TGTGCCTGGAGTGAACCCACGACAGGCCATATTGAAGCTTTCTTT. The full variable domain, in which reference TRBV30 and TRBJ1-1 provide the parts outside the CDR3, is SQTIHQWPATLVQPVGSPLSLECTVEGTSNPNLYWYRQAAGRGLQLLFYSVGIGQISSEVPQNLSASRPQDRQFILSSKKLLLSDSGFYLCAWSEPTTGHIEAFFGQGTRLTVV.

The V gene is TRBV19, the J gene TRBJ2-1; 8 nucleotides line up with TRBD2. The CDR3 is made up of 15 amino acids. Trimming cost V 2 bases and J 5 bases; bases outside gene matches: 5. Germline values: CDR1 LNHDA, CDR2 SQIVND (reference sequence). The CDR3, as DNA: TGTGCCAGTAGTATAAAACTAGCGGCCAACAATGAGCAGTTCTTC. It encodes CASSIKLAANNEQFF.